Listed below are T cell receptor beta chains from one sample, sequenced in a study of blood T cell repertoires in COVID-19. Generated by immunoSEQ multiplex PCR, the TCRdb table keeps only in-frame clones and is missing some. The sample records approximately 200,000 clones, more than 75% being singletons. The sequenced sample consisted of peripheral blood. All receptors derive from a person aged 70 to 85 with COVID-19, enrolled during active disease. Each CDR3 is given with its conserved first and last residue. Each record gives: J gene, V gene, D gene, clone size, CDR3 protein, CDR3 DNA. A D gene is named only where the DNA matches it firmly. The size field is filled for only some rows; it gives once, few, many or a size class.

>TRBJ2-7|TRBV5-6|TRBD1|.
CASTLGQGQYF
TGTGCCAGCACCCTCGGACAGGGGCAGTACTTC
>TRBJ1-1|TRBV7-2|TRBD1|few
CASSKPGQGRTEAFF
TGTGCCAGCAGCAAACCGGGACAGGGGAGGACTGAAGCTTTCTTT
>TRBJ1-6|TRBV5-1|.|.
CASSLDGHNSPLHF
TGCGCCAGCAGCTTGGACGGTCATAATTCACCCCTCCACTTT
>TRBJ1-2|TRBV28|TRBD1|.
CASSFGQGLYGYTF
TGTGCCAGCAGTTTCGGACAGGGCTTATATGGCTACACCTTC
>TRBJ2-1|TRBV10-3|TRBD2|.
CAISALAGGSYNEQFF
TGTGCCATCAGTGCTCTAGCGGGAGGCTCCTACAATGAGCAGTTCTTC
>TRBJ2-3|TRBV27|TRBD1|.
CASRLRLPGQLSTDTQYF
TGTGCCAGCAGGTTAAGACTACCGGGACAGCTAAGCACAGATACGCAGTATTTT
>TRBJ1-2|TRBV27|.|.
CATLSNRGFSDGYTF
TGTGCCACCCTATCTAACCGGGGATTTTCGGACGGCTACACCTTC
>TRBJ1-2|TRBV27|TRBD1|.
CASSFVGQGNYGYTF
TGTGCCAGCAGTTTCGTAGGACAGGGTAACTATGGCTACACCTTC
>TRBJ1-6|TRBV5-1|TRBD1|.
CASSLQGAYSPLHF
TGCGCCAGCAGCTTACAGGGGGCTTATTCACCCCTCCACTTT
>TRBJ2-7|TRBV2|TRBD2|.
CANGLAQSEQYF
TGTGCCAACGGACTAGCGCAGAGCGAGCAGTACTTC
>TRBJ1-2|TRBV5-4|.|few
CASSRNYGYTF
TGTGCCAGCAGCCGGAACTATGGCTACACCTTC
>TRBJ1-3|TRBV12-3/TRBV12-4|.|.
CASLDRTGNTIYF
TGTGCCAGCCTCGACAGGACAGGAAACACCATATATTTT
>TRBJ1-5|TRBV7-2|TRBD1|.
CASSLGQGVRNQPQHF
TGTGCCAGCAGCTTGGGACAGGGGGTACGCAATCAGCCCCAGCATTTT
>TRBJ2-5|TRBV3-1/TRBV3-2|.|.
CASSQGHEYQETQYF
TGTGCCAGCAGCCAGGGACACGAGTACCAAGAGACCCAGTACTTC
>TRBJ1-2|TRBV6-5|TRBD1|.
CASTGGYGYTF
TGTGCCAGCACAGGGGGCTATGGCTACACCTTC
>TRBJ2-7|TRBV28|TRBD1|.
CASRPPGTGEYEQYF
TGTGCCAGCAGACCGCCCGGGACAGGGGAATACGAGCAGTACTTC
>TRBJ1-1|TRBV28|.|.
CASRYTGFMAEAFF
TGTGCCAGCAGATATACAGGGTTTATGGCTGAAGCTTTCTTT
>TRBJ2-7|TRBV5-5|.|few
CASSLDLLLYEQYF
TGTGCCAGCAGCTTGGATCTTCTTCTCTACGAGCAGTACTTC
>TRBJ1-5|TRBV30|.|.
CAWSGGGLQPQHF
TGTGCCTGGAGTGGTGGGGGCTTGCAGCCCCAGCATTTT
>TRBJ2-3|TRBV6-2/TRBV6-3|TRBD2|.
CASSYSLRREVPDTQYF
TGTGCCAGCAGTTACTCGTTACGGCGGGAGGTCCCAGATACGCAGTATTTT
>TRBJ2-7|TRBV19|.|.
CASSIDEFNEQYF
TGTGCCAGTAGTATAGATGAGTTCAACGAGCAGTACTTC
>TRBJ1-3|TRBV3-1/TRBV3-2|TRBD1|.
CASSQDAGGHGNTIYF
TGTGCCAGCAGCCAAGATGCAGGGGGCCATGGAAACACCATATATTTT
>TRBJ1-5|TRBV29-1|TRBD1|medium-sized
CSVGQGKGGQPQHF
TGCAGCGTGGGACAGGGGAAGGGTGGTCAGCCCCAGCATTTT
>TRBJ1-1|TRBV19|.|.
CASSIDLMGGTEAFF
TGTGCCAGTAGTATAGATCTTATGGGAGGCACTGAAGCTTTCTTT
>TRBJ2-3|TRBV16|TRBD1|.
CASNRQGGTDTQYF
TGTGCCAGCAATCGACAGGGGGGCACAGATACGCAGTATTTT
>TRBJ1-5|TRBV6-6|.|.
CASSYPGETQPQHF
TGTGCCAGCAGTTACCCGGGTGAAACGCAGCCCCAGCATTTT
>TRBJ2-5|TRBV11-2|TRBD1|.
CASSLSGGQTQYF
TGTGCCAGCAGCTTATCAGGGGGCCAGACCCAGTACTTC
>TRBJ2-5|TRBV23-1|.|.
CASLESQETQYF
TGCGCCAGCCTTGAGAGTCAAGAGACCCAGTACTTC
>TRBJ1-5|TRBV16|.|.
CASSQSFGQPQHF
TGTGCCAGCAGCCAATCGTTTGGCCAGCCCCAGCATTTT
>TRBJ2-1|TRBV21-1|.|.
CASSTGHLGDREFF
TGTGCCAGCAGCACAGGCCATTTAGGGGACAGGGAGTTCTTC
>TRBJ2-1|TRBV5-1|.|few
CASSPLSPYNEQFF
TGCGCCAGCAGCCCCTTGTCCCCCTACAATGAGCAGTTCTTC
>TRBJ2-3|TRBV24-1|.|.
CATSGSSDTQYF
TGTGCCACCAGTGGTAGCTCGGATACGCAGTATTTT
>TRBJ1-2|TRBV7-9|.|.
CASSHRTTNYGYTF
TGTGCCAGCAGCCATCGGACAACAAACTATGGCTACACCTTC
>TRBJ2-3|TRBV28|.|few
CASSLPPTITLTDTQYF
TGTGCCAGCAGTTTGCCCCCAACGATCACCCTAACAGATACGCAGTATTTT
>TRBJ2-5|TRBV7-7|.|.
CASSDVSQGTQYF
TGTGCCAGTTCGGACGTCTCCCAGGGGACCCAGTACTTC
>TRBJ1-1|TRBV11-2|.|.
CASSLWPREGMNTEAFF
TGTGCCAGCAGCTTGTGGCCCAGGGAGGGTATGAACACTGAAGCTTTCTTT
>TRBJ2-5|TRBV7-9|TRBD1|.
CASSLRTGLQETQYF
TGTGCCAGCAGCCTACGGACAGGGCTTCAGGAGACCCAGTACTTC
>TRBJ2-2|TRBV7-2|TRBD1|.
CASSLDRGVRTGELFF
TGTGCCAGCAGCTTAGACAGGGGGGTGCGGACCGGGGAGCTGTTTTTT
>TRBJ2-3|TRBV7-8|TRBD1|.
CASSAIGTAIGGTQYF
TGTGCCAGCAGCGCAATCGGGACAGCCATAGGGGGTACGCAGTATTTT